Presented here are 13 T cell receptor beta chains from one specimen sequenced in a study of cytotoxic CD8 clonotypes in ibrutinib-treated CLL. This table comes from immunoSEQ multiplex PCR, and its TCRdb copy is limited to in-frame clones, with some not included. In the table there are about 14,000 clones, almost 65% of which are singletons. The sequencing used PBMCs, collected before ibrutinib treatment. The receptors derive from a human donor with chronic lymphocytic leukemia.

Only a few counts were recorded for this clone. The chain carries TRBV2 and TRBJ1-2; 8 nucleotides match TRBD1. Germline CDR1 and CDR2: SNHLY and FYNNEI. The CDR3 consists of 14 residues. J gave up 6 bases and V 3 bases, and 6 bases lay outside the gene matches. The CDR3 coding sequence is TGTGCCAGCAGTGAGGGACAGGTTCTCGATGGCTACACCTTC. Encoded protein: CASSEGQVLDGYTF.

This chain uses TRBV20-1 with TRBJ1-6; D is unresolved. Germline CDR1 DFQATT, CDR2 SNEGSKA (reference sequence). This CDR3 is built from 10 residues. The V end lost 7 bases, the J end lost 7 bases, and 5 bases lay between the germline ends. The CDR3 DNA reads TGCAGTGGTAGGAATTCACCCCTCCACTTT. It yields the protein CSGRNSPLHF.

This clone was counted a single time. This sequence joins TRBV14 and TRBJ1-1; possibly TRBD1 for D (6 bases). CDR1 is SGHDN, CDR2 FVKESK, per germline. V was pared by 6 bases and J by 9 bases, with 17 bases between. The CDR3 sequence is 13 residues long. This CDR3 reads CASSRDQQGKAFF. The CDR3 DNA follows: TGTGCCAGCAGTCGAGACCAACAGGGCAAAGCTTTCTTT.

The genes are TRBV7-9 and TRBJ2-1; 12 positions match TRBD2. Germline V gene sequence: CDR1 SEHNR, CDR2 FQNEAQ (reference sequence). V gave up 1 base and J gave up 9 bases; unmatched junction bases: 7. CDR3 length equals 16 residues. The CDR3 sequence is CASSLGLAGAGGEQFF. The CDR3 nucleotides are TGTGCCAGCAGCTTAGGACTAGCGGGGGCCGGTGGTGAGCAGTTCTTC.

This clone was observed a handful of times. In nucleotides, the CDR3 is TGCGCCAGCAGCCAAGGGCACGCGGGCATGAACACTGAAGCTTTCTTT. Translation gives CASSQGHAGMNTEAFF. The chain employs TRBV4-1 and TRBJ1-1; no clear D. Germline assignment: CDR1 MGHRA and CDR2 YSYEKL. Deletions cut 1 base from V and 0 bases from J, with 12 bases between. The CDR3 spans 16 residues.

The chain employs TRBV7-9 and TRBJ1-1, with 9 bases aligning to TRBD1. The germline V gene encodes CDR1 SEHNR and CDR2 FQNEAQ (reference sequence). This CDR3 is 16 amino acids long. J lost 1 base, V lost 1 base, and 4 bases had no gene match. The CDR3 region is CASSLGGTGPNTEAFF. CDR3 nucleotide sequence: TGTGCCAGCAGCTTAGGGGGGACAGGGCCGAACACTGAAGCTTTCTTT.

A few counts support this clone. The V gene is TRBV2, the J gene TRBJ1-2; tentative D call: TRBD1 (6 bases). This CDR3 is built from 14 residues. Per germline, CDR1 SNHLY and CDR2 FYNNEI. V dropped 6 bases and J dropped 8 bases, with 19 bases sitting between them. The CDR3 DNA reads TGTGCCAGCAGACCCTTACAGGGACCGGAAGGCTACACCTTC. Its protein is CASRPLQGPEGYTF.

V gene TRBV20-1 combines with J gene TRBJ1-4; no reliable D call. The germline CDR1 and CDR2 sequences are DFQATT and SNEGSKA (reference sequence). There are 11 residues in the CDR3. Here the CDR3 reads CGTMAGEKLFF. The CDR3 region has the DNA TGCGGAACCATGGCAGGTGAAAAACTGTTTTTT.

This clone was seen repeatedly, ten times or more. The rearrangement links TRBV7-8 to TRBJ1-2; 8 positions match TRBD1. Germline lookup yields CDR1 SGHVS and CDR2 FQNEAQ. Trimming at V came to 5 bases and at J to 7 bases, leaving 6 bases not matched to a gene. This CDR3 is built from 13 residues. CDR3 coding DNA: TGTGCCAGCAGCCCACGGACAGGGCTTGGCTACACCTTC. Amino acids: CASSPRTGLGYTF.

The chain joins TRBV6-5 to TRBJ1-4; TRBD1 aligns across 7 bases. The CDR3 contains 14 residues. After removal of 4 bases from V and 3 bases from J, the junction contained 2 bases not matched to a gene. The germline V gene encodes CDR1 MNHEY and CDR2 SVGAGI. CDR3 loop: CASSFGQANEKLFF. CDR3 DNA: TGTGCCAGCAGTTTTGGACAGGCTAATGAAAAACTGTTTTTT.

The J gene is TRBJ2-1, the V gene TRBV7-9, with 9 bases fitting TRBD1. The CDR3 is 14 residues long. With 4 bases clipped from V and 8 bases from J, the junction kept 6 bases outside the gene matches. CDR1 and CDR2 from the germline V gene are SEHNR and FQNEAQ (reference sequence). The CDR3 DNA follows: TGTGCCAGCAGCTCACCCAGGACAGGGGATGAGCAGTTCTTC. Translating gives CASSSPRTGDEQFF.

The rearrangement links TRBV5-5 to TRBJ2-5, with TRBD2 matching over 11 bases. The CDR3 consists of 17 residues. With 0 bases clipped from V and 1 base from J, the junction kept 5 bases outside the gene matches. Germline V gene data show CDR1 as SGHKS and CDR2 as YYEKEE (reference sequence). CDR3 nucleotide sequence: TGTGCCAGCAGCTTGGCGGCTAGCGGGGGGCTCCAAGAGACCCAGTACTTC. Its protein is CASSLAASGGLQETQYF.

The chain couples TRBV29-1 to TRBJ2-2; tentative D call: TRBD1 (6 bases). CDR3 length equals 14 residues. Looked up from germline, CDR1 is SQVTM and CDR2 is ANQGSEA. Trimming left V 3 bases short and J 5 bases short, with 13 bases between. The CDR3 nucleotides read TGCAGCGTTGATGCAGGGACAAGGACCGGGGAGCTGTTTTTT. Amino acids: CSVDAGTRTGELFF.